Detailed here is one T cell receptor beta chain. The antigen is not known. This sample stems from a study of siplizumab effects on memory and regulatory T cells. Assay used: immunoSEQ multiplex PCR; TCRdb lists only in-frame clones, some missing. This table holds under 7,000 clones, just over 60% found once. General study results and limits: Naive T cells looked more diverse than memory cells and looked like major alloresponse contributors. Suppressive activity of Tregs proliferating in siplizumab cultures remained unconfirmed. The average Treg-derived proportion among mappable alloreactive CD4+ clones was 55% to 80% with siplizumab versus about 27% in controls.

The CDR3 runs to 11 residues. Trimming removed 4 bases from V and 8 bases from J, with 5 bases in between. The germline CDR1 and CDR2 sequences are MDHEN and SYDVKM. The sample was effector memory CD8+ T cells sorted from blood. The subset denotes: unstimulated CD8+ effector memory T cells. This rearrangement joins TRBV28 to TRBJ1-4; D is unclear. This clonotype originated in a human donor in good health. CDR3 sequence: CASSYSEKLFF. The DNA for the CDR3 is TGTGCCAGCAGTTATAGCGAAAAACTGTTTTTT.